One and the same sample provided the 5 T cell receptor beta chains below, sequenced in a study of response to subunit inactivated influenza vaccine. TCRdb re-derived calls from the RT-PCR reads in MiXCR, one entry per CDR3 protein. Of roughly 500,000 distinct CDR3 sequences in the sample, around a quarter are singletons; the top ten hold roughly 2.8%. Separately, the same data were catalogued under a study of T cells expressing NK-cell markers. This second study notes: UMIs were included in TCR beta cDNA generated by 5'RACE template switching.

This specimen consisted of CD4+ T cells sorted from PBMCs, obtained about 11 days after vaccination. Receptors originate from a man aged 50 or older who received an inactivated influenza vaccine.

V is TRBV29-1 and J is TRBJ2-7; D is possibly TRBD2 (6 bases). Trimming pared 6 bases from V and 0 bases from J, leaving 18 bases between. CDR1 and CDR2 from the germline V gene are SQVTM and ANQGSEA. CDR3 size: 15 residues. The CDR3 region has the DNA TGCAGCGTCGCCTTCGCCCCCGGGAGCTCCTACGAGCAGTACTTC. It encodes CSVAFAPGSSYEQYF.

In this sample, this clonotype turned up a few times. The rearrangement links TRBV7-9 to TRBJ2-5, with 9 bases that match TRBD2. The V and J ends lost 8 bases and 1 base, in that order; junction bases with no gene match: 8. Germline lookup yields CDR1 SEHNR and CDR2 FQNEAQ (reference sequence). This CDR3 has 15 residues. Written as DNA, the CDR3 is TGTGCCAGCGGAAGCGGGGGGCTCCTCCAAGAGACCCAGTACTTC. This codes for CASGSGGLLQETQYF.

The V call is TRBV5-1, the J call TRBJ2-6; the D is unclear. The germline V gene has CDR1 SGHRS and CDR2 YFSETQ. V lost 0 bases and J 0 bases, leaving 7 bases between the germline ends. The CDR3 has 16 residues. The CDR3 nucleotides read TGCGCCAGCAGCTTGGTGGGGATCTCTGGGGCCAACGTCCTGACTTTC. Amino acids: CASSLVGISGANVLTF. Combining the CDR3 with reference TRBV5-1 and TRBJ2-6 gives the whole variable domain KAGVTQTPRYLIKTRGQQVTLSCSPISGHRSVSWYQQTPGQGLQFLFEYFSETQRNKGNFPGRFSGRQFSNSRSEMNVSTLELGDSALYLCASSLVGISGANVLTFGAGSRLTVL.

The chain has TRBV6-1 and TRBJ1-1; no definite D call. V gave up 6 bases and J gave up 1 base, with 12 bases separating them. This CDR3 contains 14 residues. Germline V lookup: CDR1 MNHNS, CDR2 SASEGT. The CDR3 DNA follows: TGTGCCAGCAGCCTGGATCGGACGAACACTGAAGCTTTCTTT. It yields the protein CASSLDRTNTEAFF.

This chain uses TRBV27 with TRBJ2-2, with D possibly matching TRBD2 (5 bases). Per germline, CDR1 MNHEY and CDR2 SMNVEV (reference sequence). This CDR3 comprises 14 residues. V shed 4 bases and J shed 4 bases, with 10 bases lying between them. The DNA of the CDR3 is TGTGCCAGCAGTTCCACTAGGTTCACCGGGGAGCTGTTTTTT. This sequence encodes CASSSTRFTGELFF.